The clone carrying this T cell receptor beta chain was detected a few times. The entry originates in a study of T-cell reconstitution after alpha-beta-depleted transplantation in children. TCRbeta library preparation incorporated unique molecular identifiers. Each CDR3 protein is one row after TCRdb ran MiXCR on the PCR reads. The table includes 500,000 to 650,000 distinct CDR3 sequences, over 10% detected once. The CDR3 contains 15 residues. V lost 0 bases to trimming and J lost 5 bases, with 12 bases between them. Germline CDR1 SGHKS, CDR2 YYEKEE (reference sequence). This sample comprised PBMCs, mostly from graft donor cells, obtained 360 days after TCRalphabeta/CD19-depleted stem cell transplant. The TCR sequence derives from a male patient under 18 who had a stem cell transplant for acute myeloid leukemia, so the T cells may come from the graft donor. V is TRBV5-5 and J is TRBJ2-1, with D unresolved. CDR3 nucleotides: TGTGCCAGCAGCTTGGGCCCGCTCCCCCACAATGAGCAGTTCTTC. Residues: CASSLGPLPHNEQFF.